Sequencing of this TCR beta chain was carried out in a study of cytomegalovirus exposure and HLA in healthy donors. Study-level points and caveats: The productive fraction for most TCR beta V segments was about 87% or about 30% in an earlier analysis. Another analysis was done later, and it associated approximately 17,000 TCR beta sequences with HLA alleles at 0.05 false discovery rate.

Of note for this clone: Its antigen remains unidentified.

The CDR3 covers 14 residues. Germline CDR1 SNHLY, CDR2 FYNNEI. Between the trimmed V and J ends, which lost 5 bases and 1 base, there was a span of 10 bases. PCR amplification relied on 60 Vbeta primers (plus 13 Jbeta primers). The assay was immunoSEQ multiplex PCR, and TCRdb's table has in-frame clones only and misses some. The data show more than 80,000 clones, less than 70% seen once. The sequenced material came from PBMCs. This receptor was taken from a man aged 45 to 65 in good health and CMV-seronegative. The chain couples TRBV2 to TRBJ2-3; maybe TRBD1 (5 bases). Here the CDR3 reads CASSRQWGTDTQYF. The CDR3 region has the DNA TGTGCCAGCAGTCGACAGTGGGGCACAGATACGCAGTATTTT. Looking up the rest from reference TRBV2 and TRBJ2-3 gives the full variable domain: EPEVTQTPSHQVTQMGQEVILRCVPISNHLYFYWYRQILGQKVEFLVSFYNNEISEKSEIFDDQFSVERPDGSNFTLKIRSTKLEDSAMYFCASSRQWGTDTQYFGPGTRLTVL.